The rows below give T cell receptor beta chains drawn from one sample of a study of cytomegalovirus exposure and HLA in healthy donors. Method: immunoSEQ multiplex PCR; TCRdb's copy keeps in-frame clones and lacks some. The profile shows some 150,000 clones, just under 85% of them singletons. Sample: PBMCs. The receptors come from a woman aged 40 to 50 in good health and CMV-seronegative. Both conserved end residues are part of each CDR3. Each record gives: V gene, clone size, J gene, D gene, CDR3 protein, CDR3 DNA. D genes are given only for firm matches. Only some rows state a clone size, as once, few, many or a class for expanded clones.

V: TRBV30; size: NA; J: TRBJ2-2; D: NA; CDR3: CAWSVQGTLLFF; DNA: TGTGCCTGGAGTGTACAAGGGACACTCCTGTTTTTT
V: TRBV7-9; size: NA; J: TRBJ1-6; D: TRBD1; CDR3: CASSFTGTGDSPLHF; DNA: TGTGCCAGCAGCTTTACCGGGACAGGGGATTCACCCCTCCACTTT
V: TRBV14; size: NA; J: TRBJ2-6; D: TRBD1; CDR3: CASSRYRDRDPPIAENSGANVLTF; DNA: TGTGCCAGCAGCCGTTACCGGGACAGGGATCCCCCCATTGCGGAGAACTCTGGGGCCAACGTCCTGACTTTC
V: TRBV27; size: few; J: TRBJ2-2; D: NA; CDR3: CASWGGRELFF; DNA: TGTGCCAGCTGGGGGGGCAGGGAGCTGTTTTTT
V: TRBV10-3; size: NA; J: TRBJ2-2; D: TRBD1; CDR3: CAISESGGNTGELFF; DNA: TGTGCCATCAGTGAATCAGGGGGCAACACCGGGGAGCTGTTTTTT
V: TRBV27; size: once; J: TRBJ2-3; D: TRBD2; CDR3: CASSLWGLAAGTDTQYF; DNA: TGTGCCAGCAGTTTATGGGGACTAGCGGCTGGCACAGATACGCAGTATTTT
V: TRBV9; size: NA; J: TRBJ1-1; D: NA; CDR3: CASSVGVGVNTEAFF; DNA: TGTGCCAGCAGCGTAGGAGTAGGGGTGAACACTGAAGCTTTCTTT
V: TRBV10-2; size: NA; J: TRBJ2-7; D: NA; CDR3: CASSESRRRTYEQYF; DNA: TGCGCCAGCAGTGAGTCGCGGCGGCGCACCTACGAGCAGTACTTC
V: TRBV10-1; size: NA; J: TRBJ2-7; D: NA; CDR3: CASSERRISYEQYF; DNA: TGCGCCAGCAGTGAGCGGCGGATCTCCTACGAGCAGTACTTC
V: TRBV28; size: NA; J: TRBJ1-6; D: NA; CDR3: CASSAPGSYNSPLHF; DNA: TGTGCCAGCAGCGCGCCCGGCTCCTATAATTCACCCCTCCACTTT
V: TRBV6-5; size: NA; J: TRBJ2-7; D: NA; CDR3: CASTTGRGSSYEQYF; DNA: TGTGCCAGCACTACGGGTAGGGGATCATCCTACGAGCAGTACTTC
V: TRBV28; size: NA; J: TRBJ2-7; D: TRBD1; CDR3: CASSTRTGRYEQYF; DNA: TGTGCCAGCAGTACCAGGACAGGGAGGTACGAGCAGTACTTC
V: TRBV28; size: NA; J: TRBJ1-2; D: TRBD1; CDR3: CASSKTGARGYTF; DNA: TGTGCCAGCAGCAAGACAGGGGCGAGAGGCTACACCTTC
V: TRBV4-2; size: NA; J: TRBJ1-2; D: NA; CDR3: CASSQARDTDTNYGYTF; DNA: TGTGCCAGCAGCCAAGCCCGGGACACAGACACTAACTATGGCTACACCTTC
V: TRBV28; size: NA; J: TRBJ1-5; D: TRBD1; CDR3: CASNTGGGNQPQHF; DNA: TGTGCCAGCAATACAGGGGGAGGCAATCAGCCCCAGCATTTT
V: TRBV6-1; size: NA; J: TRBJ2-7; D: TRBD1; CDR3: CASHLTGESSEQYF; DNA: TGTGCCAGCCACCTGACAGGGGAGAGTAGTGAGCAGTACTTC
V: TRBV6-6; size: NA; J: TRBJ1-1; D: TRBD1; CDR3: CASSRRGQGAYTEAFF; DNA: TGTGCCAGCAGCCGAAGGGGTCAGGGGGCGTACACTGAAGCTTTCTTT
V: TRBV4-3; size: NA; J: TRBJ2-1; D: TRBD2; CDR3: CASSRTSGMVNEQFF; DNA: TGCGCCAGCAGCCGGACTAGCGGGATGGTTAATGAGCAGTTCTTC
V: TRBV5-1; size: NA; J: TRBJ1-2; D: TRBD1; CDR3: CASSLGTGGRYGYTF; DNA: TGCGCCAGCAGCTTGGGGACAGGGGGCCGGTATGGCTACACCTTC
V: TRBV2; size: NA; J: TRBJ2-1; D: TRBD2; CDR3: CASFDRGTSGIRSSYNEQFF; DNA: TGTGCCAGCTTCGACCGTGGGACTAGCGGGATCCGAAGCTCCTACAATGAGCAGTTCTTC
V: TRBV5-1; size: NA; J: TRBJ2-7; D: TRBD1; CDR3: CASSLTITTGRYEQYF; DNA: TGCGCCAGCAGCCTCACAATAACGACAGGGCGGTACGAGCAGTACTTC
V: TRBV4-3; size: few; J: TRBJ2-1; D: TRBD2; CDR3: CASSQDLGGSEYNEQFF; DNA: TGCGCCAGCAGCCAAGATTTGGGCGGGAGCGAATACAATGAGCAGTTCTTC
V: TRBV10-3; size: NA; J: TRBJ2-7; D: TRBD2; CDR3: CAISDSGRSYEQYF; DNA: TGTGCCATTTCTGATAGCGGGAGGTCTTACGAGCAGTACTTC
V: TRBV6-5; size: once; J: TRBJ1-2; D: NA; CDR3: CASSYPDRAWTF; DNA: TGTGCCAGCAGTTACCCGGACAGAGCTTGGACCTTC
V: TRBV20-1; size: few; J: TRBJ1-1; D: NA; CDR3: CSVRDITEAFF; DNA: TGCAGTGTCAGGGATATCACTGAAGCTTTCTTT
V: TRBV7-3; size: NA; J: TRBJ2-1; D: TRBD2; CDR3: CASSSRHSGNFEQFF; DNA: TGTGCCAGCAGCTCACGACATAGCGGGAACTTTGAGCAGTTCTTC
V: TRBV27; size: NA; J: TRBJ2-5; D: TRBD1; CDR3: CASSRLGQGQETQYF; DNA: TGTGCCAGCAGTAGACTCGGACAGGGGCAAGAGACCCAGTACTTC
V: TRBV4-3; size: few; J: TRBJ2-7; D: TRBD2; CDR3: CASSPTSVSEQYF; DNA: TGCGCCAGCAGCCCCACTAGCGTCTCCGAGCAGTACTTC
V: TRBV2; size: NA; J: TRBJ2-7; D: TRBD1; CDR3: CASRGQVGAYEQYF; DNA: TGTGCCAGCAGGGGACAGGTGGGGGCCTACGAGCAGTACTTC
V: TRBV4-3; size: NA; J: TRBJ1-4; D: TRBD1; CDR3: CASSRGQGTTNEKLFF; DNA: TGCGCCAGCAGCCGCGGACAGGGTACAACTAATGAAAAACTGTTTTTT
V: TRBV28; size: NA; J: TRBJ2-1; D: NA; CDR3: CASSLSRRQRAGEQFF; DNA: TGTGCCAGCAGTTTAAGTAGGCGACAGCGGGCAGGGGAGCAGTTCTTC
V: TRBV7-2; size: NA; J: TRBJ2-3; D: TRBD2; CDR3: CASRPRSGETGIDTQYF; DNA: TGTGCCAGCCGCCCCCGGAGCGGGGAGACGGGTATAGATACGCAGTATTTT
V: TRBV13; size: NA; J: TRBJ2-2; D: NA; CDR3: CASSSQGSGELFF; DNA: TGTGCCAGCAGCTCTCAGGGAAGCGGGGAGCTGTTTTTT
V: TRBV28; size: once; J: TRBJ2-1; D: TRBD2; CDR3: CASSSPPPPFSSGTINEQFF; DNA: TGTGCCAGCAGTTCCCCGCCCCCCCCCTTTAGTAGCGGGACGATTAATGAGCAGTTCTTC
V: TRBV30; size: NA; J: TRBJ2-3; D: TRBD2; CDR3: CAWCIAGDTQYF; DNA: TGTGCCTGGTGCATAGCGGGAGATACGCAGTATTTT